Shown below are 8 T cell receptor beta chains from a single sample sequenced in a study of CXCR3 chemokines and chemotherapy response in bladder cancer. One entry per CDR3 protein results from TCRdb running MiXCR on the PCR reads. The sample shows 2,000 to 2,500 distinct CDR3 sequences, about 15% of them seen only once. The sample was collected from a patient whose treatment included neoadjuvant chemotherapy. The receptor set was obtained from a human donor with bladder cancer that responded to neoadjuvant chemotherapy.

The table lists this clonotype with many counts. The chain links TRBV12-3 or TRBV12-4 to TRBJ2-2; D call uncertain. The CDR3 is 13 residues long. Trimming took off 0 bases at V and 6 bases at J, with 5 bases between the two ends. The CDR3 is CASSLATSGELFF. CDR3 nucleotides: TGTGCCAGCAGTTTAGCTACGTCCGGGGAGCTGTTTTTT.

The V gene is TRBV19, the J gene TRBJ2-1, with TRBD2 matching over 12 bases. Trimming took 5 bases from V and 7 from J; bases not matched to a gene: 3. This CDR3 has 14 residues. CDR1 is LNHDA, CDR2 SQIVND, per germline (reference sequence). The CDR3 here is CASSQTSGGNEQFF. DNA for the CDR3: TGTGCCAGTAGTCAAACTAGCGGGGGGAATGAGCAGTTCTTC.

This clonotype appeared many times. This chain uses TRBV30 with TRBJ1-5, with TRBD1 as a possible D gene (5 bases). Trimming shortened V by 0 bases and J by 7 bases, and 13 bases separated the two germline ends. The CDR3 totals 14 residues. The germline gives CDR1 GTSNPN, CDR2 SVGIG (reference sequence). The DNA for the CDR3 is TGTGCCTGGAGTGTATCGGGGCTCGAGCAGCCCCAGCATTTT. It translates to CAWSVSGLEQPQHF.

By its share, this clonotype is medium-sized. The chain is built from TRBV20-1 and TRBJ1-6; possibly TRBD1 for D (6 bases). Germline CDR1 is DFQATT and CDR2 is SNEGSKA (reference sequence). With 0 bases removed from V and 0 bases from J, the gap between germline ends came to 18 bases. The CDR3 runs to 19 residues. In DNA, the CDR3 is TGCAGTGCTAGAGATCGATATGGGGGCGTAAGCTCCTATAATTCACCCCTCCACTTT. Protein: CSARDRYGGVSSYNSPLHF.

This clonotype was recorded at least ten times. The CDR3 DNA is TGCAGTGCTCCCGGGTCCGGAGGGACTGAAGCTTTCTTT. Residues: CSAPGSGGTEAFF. V gene TRBV20-1 combines with J gene TRBJ1-1, with unresolved D. This CDR3 region has 13 residues. Germline V lookup: CDR1 DFQATT, CDR2 SNEGSKA (reference sequence). Trimming removed 5 bases from V and 5 bases from J, with 15 bases in between.

This clonotype is medium-sized. This chain connects TRBV6-5 to TRBJ2-1; weak D call: TRBD1 (5 bases). The ends were cut back, 5 bases at V and 4 bases at J, with 15 bases in the middle. Germline assignment: CDR1 MNHEY and CDR2 SVGAGI. The CDR3 totals 15 residues. This CDR3 reads CASSTGQGAYNEQFF. DNA of the CDR3: TGTGCCAGCAGTACCGGACAAGGGGCTTACAATGAGCAGTTCTTC.

This clonotype has ten or more counts. The chain combines TRBV30 with TRBJ1-1, with D hard to call. V was pared by 5 bases and J by 5 bases, with 15 bases between. Germline V gives CDR1 GTSNPN, CDR2 SVGIG (reference sequence). This CDR3 is built from 13 residues. The CDR3 reads CAWSRAFGTEAFF. The CDR3 nucleotides are TGTGCCTGGTCCCGGGCCTTCGGGACTGAAGCTTTCTTT.

This clonotype has ten or more counts. The gene calls are TRBV5-6 and TRBJ1-2; 7 nucleotides agree with TRBD1. The CDR3 length is 12 residues. J gave up 5 bases and V 4 bases, and 2 bases lay outside the gene matches. Germline values: CDR1 SGHDT, CDR2 YYEEEE. The CDR3 here is CASSQGQYGYTF. CDR3 DNA: TGTGCCAGCAGCCAGGGACAGTATGGCTACACCTTC.